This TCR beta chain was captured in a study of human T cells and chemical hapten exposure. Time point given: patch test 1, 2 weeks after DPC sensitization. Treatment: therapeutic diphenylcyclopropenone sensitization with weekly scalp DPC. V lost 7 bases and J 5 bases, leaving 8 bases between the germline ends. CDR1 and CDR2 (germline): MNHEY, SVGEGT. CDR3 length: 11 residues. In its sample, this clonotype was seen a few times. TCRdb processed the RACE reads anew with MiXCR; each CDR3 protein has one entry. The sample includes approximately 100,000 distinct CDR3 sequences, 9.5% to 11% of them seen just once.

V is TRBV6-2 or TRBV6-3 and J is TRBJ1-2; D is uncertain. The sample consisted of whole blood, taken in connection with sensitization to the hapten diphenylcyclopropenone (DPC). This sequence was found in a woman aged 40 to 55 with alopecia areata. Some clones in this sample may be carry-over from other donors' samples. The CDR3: CASKAIYGYTF. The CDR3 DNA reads TGTGCCAGCAAGGCGATATATGGCTACACCTTC.